This T cell receptor (beta chain) was identified during a study of T cell responses to AZD1222 COVID-19 vaccine (dated by TCRdb to the early 2020s). The study in broad terms: AZD1222 recipients given second doses at about 4 weeks or at about 12 weeks were pooled, since spike-specific TCR depth and breadth were not found to differ between the two schedules. Trial participants were enrolled by age into subgroups of 18-55, 56-69 and 70-plus years, and about 150, 27 and 61 TCR-sequenced participants, respectively, were included in these subgroups. TCR sequencing covered over 230 trial participants: 200 to 220 given two doses of AZD1222 and around 26 given two doses of MenACWY control vaccine.

Sequences KGHSY (CDR1) and FQNENV (CDR2) are obtained from the germline V gene. Measured from the cysteine to the phenylalanine, the CDR3 is 14 residues long. Only the CDR3 DNA is retained, 42 bases long and in frame from the first base. Trimming accounts for 2 bases at V and 4 bases at J, while the number of junction bases matched to no gene is 2. General study outcomes and caveats: Reportedly, close to half of the unique spike-specific TCRs recognized epitopes lying outside the regions that are mutated in the B.1.351 and B.1.1.7 variants. Participants were mostly white British, with more females than males. The authors suggested clonal diversity may have been underestimated. The vaccine-associated CD4 TCRs covered the entire spike protein, and the dominant responses fell in regions 160-218 and 743-854. Because no day 14 peak-response samples were available, the repertoires could be characterized only after the peak T cell response. Conclusions about previously exposed vaccinees are limited because only a handful of AZD1222 recipients were SARS-CoV-2 seropositive at baseline. After two AZD1222 doses, spike-specific TCR breadth and depth were significantly higher than at day 0 and than in MenACWY recipients. In the small 56-69-year group, the increase in depth fell short of significance, most likely because of low power.

The CDR3 regions of human TCRbeta chains were subjected to immunosequencing. Concerning the study's data processing: TCRs in the repertoires were matched against a reference library of SARS-CoV-2-specific TCRs that had been generated with the MIRA antigen-specificity platform. Breadth was defined as the fraction of unique TCRs that were SARS-CoV-2-associated, and depth was defined as the fraction of total T cells that were SARS-CoV-2-associated. Using the MIRA data, each spike-specific TCR was assigned both to the spike region to which the TCR was reactive and to a CD4 or CD8 class. Log10-transformed breadth and depth values were compared by one-way ANOVA with Sidak's multiple comparisons tests. This immuneACCESS table, as held by TCRdb, lists in-frame sequences with V and J called but not all clones. Of the missing ones, under half trace to an unresolved V gene in checked studies; the others have no known cause. V, J and clone size are those of that table, while D and trimming were read from the DNA. This sample holds 200,000 or so clones; around 93% were observed only once. 7.5% to 10% of the sample goes to the ten largest clones.

Interpreted using the paper, the time point label stands for: baseline before first vaccination. Samples from vaccinated people were obtained from the UK trials COV001 and COV002, which included a single-blind randomized controlled phase 2/3 trial of AZD1222 (ChAdOx1 nCoV-19) in healthy adults. For TCRbeta chain sequencing, PBMC samples from trial participants were taken at day 0 and at day 28 after the second dose. About this clone: Its binding antigen is unknown. No base-level quality is on record; no much larger clone is a single base apart.

The chain links TRBV16 with TRBJ1-5, and 7 junction bases match TRBD1. The specimen was peripheral blood, collected on day 0 of AZD1222 vaccination. This clonotype was sampled from an adult in good health. At the DNA level, the sequence is TGTGCCAGCAGCCAACACAGGGGTAATCAGCCCCAGCATTTT. Its translation reads: CASSQHRGNQPQHF.